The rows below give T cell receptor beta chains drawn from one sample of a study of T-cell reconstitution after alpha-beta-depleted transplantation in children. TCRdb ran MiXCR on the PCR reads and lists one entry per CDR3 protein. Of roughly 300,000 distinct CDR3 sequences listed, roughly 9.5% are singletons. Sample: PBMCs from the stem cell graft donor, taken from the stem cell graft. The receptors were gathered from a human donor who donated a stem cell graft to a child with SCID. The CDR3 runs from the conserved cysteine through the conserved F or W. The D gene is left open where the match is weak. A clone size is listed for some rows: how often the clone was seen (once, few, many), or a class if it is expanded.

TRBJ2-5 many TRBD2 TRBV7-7 CASSQGTSGVATQYF TGTGCTAGCAGCCAGGGGACTAGCGGGGTGGCGACCCAGTACTTC
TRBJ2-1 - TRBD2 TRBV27 CASSLVASGSINEQFF TGTGCCAGCAGTTTAGTGGCTAGCGGGAGCATCAATGAGCAGTTCTTC
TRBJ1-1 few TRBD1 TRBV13 CASSQTGVNTEAFF TGTGCCAGCAGCCAGACAGGGGTGAACACTGAAGCTTTCTTT
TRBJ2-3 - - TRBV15 CATSGKPRAITDTQYF TGTGCCACCAGCGGCAAACCCAGGGCAATCACAGATACGCAGTATTTT
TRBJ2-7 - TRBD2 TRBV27 CASRLGWDYLYEQYF TGTGCCAGCAGGTTAGGGTGGGACTACCTCTACGAGCAGTACTTC
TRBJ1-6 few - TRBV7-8 CASSPVNSPLHF TGTGCCAGCAGCCCCGTTAATTCACCCCTCCACTTT
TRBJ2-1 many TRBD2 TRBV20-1 CSATGLAVNEQFF TGCAGTGCCACGGGACTAGCGGTCAATGAGCAGTTCTTC
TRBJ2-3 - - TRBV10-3 CAISAASPMTDTQYF TGTGCCATCAGCGCCGCTAGCCCAATGACAGATACGCAGTATTTT
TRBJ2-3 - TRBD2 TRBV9 CASSPRLAGDFTDTQYF TGTGCCAGCAGCCCGAGACTAGCGGGGGATTTCACAGATACGCAGTATTTT
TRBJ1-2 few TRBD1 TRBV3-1 CASSRIQGDYGYTF TGTGCCAGCAGCCGGATACAGGGGGACTATGGCTACACCTTC
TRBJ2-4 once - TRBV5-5 CASSFTIEDLAKNIQYF TGTGCCAGCAGCTTTACGATAGAAGATCTAGCCAAAAACATTCAGTACTTC
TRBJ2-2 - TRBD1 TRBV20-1 CSARGDRGDTGELFF TGCAGTGCTAGAGGGGACAGGGGCGACACCGGGGAGCTGTTTTTT
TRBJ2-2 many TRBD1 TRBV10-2 CASRGEDRRGTGELFF TGCGCCAGCAGGGGAGAGGACAGGAGAGGCACCGGGGAGCTGTTTTTT
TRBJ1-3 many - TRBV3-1 CASSPNLSGNTIYF TGTGCCAGCAGCCCTAATCTCAGTGGGAACACCATATATTTT
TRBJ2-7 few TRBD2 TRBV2 CASSPLAGRAYEQYF TGTGCCAGCAGTCCCCTAGCGGGGAGAGCCTACGAGCAGTACTTC
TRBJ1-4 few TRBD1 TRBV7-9 CASSIRTGGSRTNEKLFF TGTGCCAGCAGCATTCGGACAGGGGGTAGTCGAACTAATGAAAAACTGTTTTTT
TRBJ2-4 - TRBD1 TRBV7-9 CASSPGGAGIQYF TGTGCCAGCAGCCCAGGGGGCGCAGGCATTCAGTACTTC
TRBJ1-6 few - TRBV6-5 CASSSATVLDNSPLHF TGTGCCAGCAGTTCAGCAACAGTATTGGATAATTCACCCCTCCACTTT
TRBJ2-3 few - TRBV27 CASCRKDTDTQYF TGTGCCAGCTGTCGCAAGGACACAGATACGCAGTATTTT
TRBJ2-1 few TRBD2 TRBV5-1 CASSSPYPGLDNEQFF TGCGCCAGCAGCTCACCCTACCCGGGACTAGACAATGAGCAGTTCTTC
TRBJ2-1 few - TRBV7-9 CASSSSVSYNEQFF TGTGCCAGCAGCTCCTCCGTATCCTACAATGAGCAGTTCTTC
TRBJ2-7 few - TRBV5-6 CASSLGTVSYEQYF TGTGCCAGCAGCTTGGGGACAGTCTCCTACGAGCAGTACTTC
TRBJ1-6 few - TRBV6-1 CASTASGSSNSPLHF TGTGCCAGCACTGCTTCGGGCTCCTCCAATTCACCCCTCCACTTT
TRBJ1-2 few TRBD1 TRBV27 CASSKTGAARYGYTF TGTGCCAGCAGTAAGACAGGGGCAGCTCGCTATGGCTACACCTTC